Below, 9 T cell receptor beta chains from the same sample are listed, as sequenced in a study of T cells in Graves' hyperthyroidism and ophthalmopathy. RNA transcripts provided the source from which TCR beta CDR3 regions were amplified. The TCR CDR3 first-round RT-PCR relied on the HTBI primer set. One entry per CDR3 protein results from TCRdb running MiXCR on the multiplex PCR reads. The table records approximately 610,000 distinct CDR3 sequences, about 15% of them present only once. The sequenced sample was blood. The receptors derive from a woman aged 40 to 50 with Graves' ophthalmopathy.

This clonotype was recorded many times. The J gene is TRBJ2-1, the V gene TRBV2, with D unresolved. The CDR3 spans 14 residues. Germline lookup yields CDR1 SNHLY and CDR2 FYNNEI. Deletions cut 4 bases from V and 0 bases from J, with 7 bases between. CDR3 sequence: CASSAESSYNEQFF. In DNA form, the CDR3 reads TGTGCCAGCAGTGCTGAAAGCTCCTACAATGAGCAGTTCTTC.

This clonotype was seen at least ten times. The chain is built from TRBV20-1 and TRBJ1-2; D unclear. The CDR3 runs 11 residues. The V gene's germline CDR1 is DFQATT and CDR2 SNEGSKA (reference sequence). V was clipped by 1 base and J by 8 bases, with 8 bases between them. The CDR3 loop reads CSARGTLGYTF. CDR3 bases: TGCAGTGCTAGAGGGACTTTAGGCTACACCTTC.

In this sample, this clonotype turned up many times. At one boundary the junction diverges from the germline segment, which might be a read error. The V call is TRBV6-1, the J call TRBJ2-5, with 8 bases matching TRBD2. Germline loops: CDR1 MNHNS, CDR2 SASEGT. The CDR3 totals 15 residues. The CDR3 spells CTSSGAGVGQETQYF. CDR3 in DNA: TGTACCAGCAGTGGAGCGGGAGTGGGACAAGAGACCCAGTACTTC.

The table lists this clonotype with many counts. The gene calls are TRBV2 and TRBJ2-2; 7 positions agree with TRBD1. Trimming cost V 3 bases and J 4 bases; bases outside gene matches: 5. The V gene's germline CDR1 is SNHLY and CDR2 FYNNEI. There are 15 residues in the CDR3. CDR3 nucleotides: TGTGCCAGCAGTGACCGACAGGGAAGCACCGGGGAGCTGTTTTTT. Translated, it gives CASSDRQGSTGELFF.

Ten or more counts support this clonotype. J is TRBJ2-7 and V is TRBV28, with 10 positions matching TRBD2. Trimming removed 6 bases from V and 4 bases from J; junction bases left unmatched: 12. Germline lookup yields CDR1 MDHEN and CDR2 SYDVKM. There are 16 residues in the CDR3. The CDR3 coding sequence is TGTGCCAGCAGCCCCCGCCCCTCACTAGCGGGATACGAGCAGTACTTC. Residues: CASSPRPSLAGYEQYF.

This clonotype occurred many times. This chain uses TRBV10-3 with TRBJ2-7; 9 bases align to TRBD2. Germline V gene data show CDR1 as ENHRY and CDR2 as SYGVKD. The CDR3 runs to 18 residues. Trimming cost V 2 bases and J 5 bases; bases outside gene matches: 16. CDR3 amino acids: CAISEAPPGSGGRDEQYF. The CDR3 DNA sequence: TGTGCCATCAGTGAGGCTCCCCCCGGGAGCGGCGGGAGGGACGAGCAGTACTTC.

This clonotype was counted many times. The rearrangement uses TRBV12-3 or TRBV12-4 and TRBJ2-7, with D unclear. This CDR3 comprises 13 residues. Deletions cut 7 bases from V and 5 bases from J, with 15 bases between. DNA of the CDR3: TGTGCCAGCACTTCCCAACCCCGGGACGAGCAGTACTTC. Translated: CASTSQPRDEQYF.

V and J are TRBV7-8 and TRBJ2-5; a weak D match, TRBD2 (5 bases). The CDR3 is made up of 15 amino acids. V was shortened by 5 bases and J by 2 bases, with 15 bases between the two germline ends. The germline gives CDR1 SGHVS, CDR2 FQNEAQ. In DNA form, the CDR3 reads TGTGCCAGCAGCAAATCGGGAAATCCGCAAGAGACCCAGTACTTC. It yields the protein CASSKSGNPQETQYF.

This clonotype was observed many times. The chain is built from TRBV6-4 and TRBJ1-5, with TRBD1 as a possible D gene (6 bases). V dropped 3 bases and J dropped 2 bases, with 17 bases sitting between them. The CDR3 consists of 17 residues. Germline V gene data show CDR1 as MRHNA and CDR2 as SNTAGT. The CDR3 reads CASSESIGQSGNQPQHF. The CDR3 nucleotides are TGTGCCAGCAGTGAATCGATAGGACAGTCGGGCAATCAGCCCCAGCATTTT.